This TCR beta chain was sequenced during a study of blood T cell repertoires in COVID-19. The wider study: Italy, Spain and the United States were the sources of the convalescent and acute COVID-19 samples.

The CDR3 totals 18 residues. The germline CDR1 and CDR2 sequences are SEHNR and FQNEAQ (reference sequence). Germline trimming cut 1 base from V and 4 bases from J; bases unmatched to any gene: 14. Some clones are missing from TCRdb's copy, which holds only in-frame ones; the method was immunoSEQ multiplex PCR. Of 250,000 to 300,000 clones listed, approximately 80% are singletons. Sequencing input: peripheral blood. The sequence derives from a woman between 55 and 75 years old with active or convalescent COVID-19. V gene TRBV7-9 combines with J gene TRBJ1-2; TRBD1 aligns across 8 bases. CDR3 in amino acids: CASSLVVEDRAGGYGYTF. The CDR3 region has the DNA TGTGCCAGCAGCTTAGTTGTGGAGGACAGGGCCGGGGGCTATGGCTACACCTTC.